The 21 T cell receptor beta chains presented below share a single source sample, sequenced in a study of shared clonotypes between healthy human individuals. Sequencing was performed with immunoSEQ multiplex PCR; in TCRdb, only in-frame clones are kept and a portion is missing. The sample has about 2.3 million clones, 85% to 95% seen once. Sequencing input: naive CD4+ T cells from PBMCs. Sample subset: CD45RA+ positively selected. These receptors were taken from a young man in good health. Some clones in this sample may be carry-over from other donors' samples.

The chain has TRBV18 and TRBJ1-1; D gene ambiguous. With 2 bases removed from V and 2 bases from J, the gap between germline ends came to 12 bases. Germline V CDR1 and CDR2: KGHSH, LQKENI. The CDR3 totals 15 residues. CDR3 residues: CASSPDWLDNTEAFF. Here the CDR3 DNA reads TGTGCCAGCTCACCAGACTGGTTGGACAACACTGAAGCTTTCTTT.

V usage is TRBV6-5 and J usage is TRBJ2-2, with 9 bases lining up with TRBD1. This CDR3 contains 16 residues. CDR1 and CDR2 from the germline V gene are MNHEY and SVGAGI. J lost 4 bases, V lost 0 bases, and 3 bases had no gene match. The CDR3 region is CASSYSGQGFTGELFF. For the CDR3, the DNA is TGTGCCAGCAGTTACTCGGGACAGGGATTCACCGGGGAGCTGTTTTTT.

The chain couples TRBV28 to TRBJ2-7; D gene uncertain. This CDR3 is built from 12 residues. V was cut by 6 bases and J by 4 bases, with 10 bases left in between. The V gene's germline CDR1 is MDHEN and CDR2 SYDVKM. The CDR3 loop reads CASRLQTYEQYF. The CDR3 bases are TGTGCCAGCAGACTCCAAACGTACGAGCAGTACTTC.

The rearrangement uses TRBV4-1 and TRBJ1-5; no definite D call. This CDR3 is 17 amino acids long. Germline CDR1 is MGHRA and CDR2 is YSYEKL. Trimming took off 4 bases at V and 5 bases at J, with 21 bases between the two ends. The CDR3: CASSPRGGERGDQPQHF. CDR3 bases: TGCGCCAGCAGCCCCCGAGGTGGGGAAAGAGGCGATCAGCCCCAGCATTTT.

The chain carries TRBV9 and TRBJ2-1; D assignment may be TRBD1 or TRBD2 (5 bases each). V shed 0 bases and J shed 0 bases, with 10 bases lying between them. From germline, CDR1 is SGDLS and CDR2 YYNGEE. The CDR3 length is 16 residues. Here the CDR3 reads CASSVVSDSSYNEQFF. The CDR3 DNA is TGTGCCAGCAGCGTAGTTAGCGACAGCTCCTACAATGAGCAGTTCTTC.

This chain joins TRBV4-2 and TRBJ1-5; 11 bases line up with TRBD1. After removal of 3 bases from V and 7 bases from J, the junction contained 2 bases not matched to a gene. Germline V gene lookup returns CDR1 LGHNA and CDR2 YNFKEQ. This CDR3 has 14 amino acids. The CDR3 loop is CASSQGQGGQPQHF. CDR3 DNA sequence: TGTGCCAGCAGCCAGGGACAGGGGGGACAGCCCCAGCATTTT.

The sample holds one count of this clone. CDR3 residues: CASSSPQETQYF. CDR3 bases: TGTGCCAGCAGCTCACCTCAAGAGACCCAGTACTTC. V gene TRBV5-4 combines with J gene TRBJ2-5; D is uncertain. The CDR3 extends over 12 amino acids. Looked up from germline, CDR1 is SGHNT and CDR2 is YYREEE (reference sequence). V was clipped by 3 bases and J by 2 bases, with 5 bases between them.

The rearrangement uses TRBV5-1 and TRBJ2-7, with D possibly matching TRBD1 (6 bases). This CDR3 has 17 residues. In germline, CDR1 is SGHRS, CDR2 YFSETQ. V lost 1 base to trimming and J lost 0 bases, with 17 bases between them. The CDR3 reads CASSLNLDRTFSYEQYF. The DNA of the CDR3 is TGCGCCAGCAGCTTGAATCTTGACAGGACCTTCTCCTACGAGCAGTACTTC.

The chain recombines TRBV6-1 with TRBJ2-3, with TRBD2 matching 10 bases. There are 14 residues in the CDR3. The ends lost 6 bases at V and 1 base at J; junction bases unmatched: 1. Looked up from germline, CDR1 is MNHNS and CDR2 is SASEGT. The CDR3: CASRGTSGTDTQYF. As DNA, the CDR3 is TGTGCCAGCAGAGGGACTAGCGGCACAGATACGCAGTATTTT.

This chain uses TRBV30 with TRBJ2-7; TRBD1 agrees at 8 bases. The germline gives CDR1 GTSNPN, CDR2 SVGIG (reference sequence). The CDR3 is 11 amino acids. J lost 6 bases, V lost 5 bases, and 3 bases had no gene match. CDR3 protein: CAWSQGGEQYF. CDR3 sequence (DNA): TGTGCCTGGTCACAGGGGGGCGAGCAGTACTTC.

The CDR3 is CASSPRLRDTQYF. In DNA, the CDR3 is TGTGCCAGCAGCCCACGTCTACGGGATACGCAGTATTTT. This sequence joins TRBV6-1 and TRBJ2-3, with unresolved D. The CDR3 loop spans 13 amino acids. V gave up 6 bases and J gave up 6 bases, with 13 bases separating them. The germline CDR1 and CDR2 sequences are MNHNS and SASEGT.

The chain recombines TRBV1 with TRBJ2-5; the DNA was not compared with TRBD2, the D call given in the table. TRBV1 is listed as a pseudogene. The CDR3 length is 15 residues. The CDR3: CTSSRGAGVQETQYF. In DNA form, the CDR3 reads TGCACCAGCAGCCGGGGGGCGGGAGTTCAAGAGACCCAGTACTTC.

This chain links TRBV28 with TRBJ1-1; D might be TRBD1 (6 bases). The CDR3 runs 12 residues. Germline CDR1 and CDR2: MDHEN and SYDVKM. V was cut by 10 bases and J by 6 bases, with 15 bases left in between. The CDR3 sequence is CATLPQGPEAFF. CDR3 DNA sequence: TGTGCCACCCTTCCACAGGGACCTGAAGCTTTCTTT.

This clone appeared a single time. The chain has TRBV4-1 and TRBJ2-3; 11 bases agree with TRBD2. CDR3 size: 16 residues. Germline CDR1 is MGHRA and CDR2 is YSYEKL. The ends lost 4 bases at V and 6 bases at J; junction bases unmatched: 9. The CDR3 DNA is TGCGCCAGCAGCCTCTTAGCGGGAGGGAGTGGGGATACGCAGTATTTT. Translated, it gives CASSLLAGGSGDTQYF.

The V call is TRBV5-1, the J call TRBJ2-2; weak D call: TRBD2 (5 bases). Germline V gene data show CDR1 as SGHRS and CDR2 as YFSETQ. This CDR3 contains 17 residues. V lost 2 bases and J 7 bases, leaving 21 bases between the germline ends. This CDR3 is CASSFSRGPFFDGELFF. The CDR3 DNA reads as TGCGCCAGCAGCTTTAGCCGCGGGCCATTTTTTGACGGGGAGCTGTTTTTT. Looking up the rest from reference TRBV5-1 and TRBJ2-2 gives the full variable domain: KAGVTQTPRYLIKTRGQQVTLSCSPISGHRSVSWYQQTPGQGLQFLFEYFSETQRNKGNFPGRFSGRQFSNSRSEMNVSTLELGDSALYLCASSFSRGPFFDGELFFGEGSRLTVL.

This clone was counted only a few times. The V gene is TRBV6-5, the J gene TRBJ1-5, with D unresolved. Germline lookup yields CDR1 MNHEY and CDR2 SVGAGI. The CDR3 is 14 amino acids. Trimming cost V 0 bases and J 4 bases, with 7 bases left between them. The CDR3 region is CASSYSRENQPQHF. The CDR3 DNA follows: TGTGCCAGCAGTTACTCTCGAGAAAATCAGCCCCAGCATTTT.

The chain has TRBV2 and TRBJ2-7; 7 bases line up with TRBD1. V lost 10 bases, J lost 4 bases, and 13 bases stayed unmatched. This CDR3 is 14 amino acids long. The V gene's germline CDR1 is SNHLY and CDR2 FYNNEI. The CDR3: CATKTDRLHYEQYF. The CDR3 DNA sequence: TGTGCCACCAAAACGGACAGGCTGCATTACGAGCAGTACTTC.

This chain links TRBV11-2 with TRBJ1-1, with D perhaps TRBD1 (5 bases). This CDR3 is built from 16 residues. Germline V gene data show CDR1 as SGHAT and CDR2 as FQNNGV. V lost 7 bases and J 9 bases, leaving 27 bases between the germline ends. In nucleotides, the CDR3 is TGTGCCAGCACCCTGGGACTCGATCTTACTATGCCCAAAGCTTTCTTT. Translation: CASTLGLDLTMPKAFF.

This clone occurred once. V gene TRBV18 combines with J gene TRBJ2-3, with 8 bases lining up with TRBD2. The CDR3 consists of 17 residues. Trimming cost V 0 bases and J 5 bases; bases outside gene matches: 10. CDR1 is KGHSH and CDR2 is LQKENI in the germline V gene. The chain's CDR3 is CASSPPGLGDTGDTQYF. The CDR3 region has the DNA TGTGCCAGCTCACCACCGGGACTAGGCGACACAGGAGATACGCAGTATTTT.

The chain combines TRBV7-2 with TRBJ1-2, with D uncertain. The germline gives CDR1 SGHTA, CDR2 FQGNSA. Between the trimmed V and J ends, which lost 1 base and 7 bases, there was a span of 7 bases. The CDR3 is 12 residues long. CDR3 loop: CASSLEPRGYTF. CDR3 coding DNA: TGTGCCAGCAGCTTAGAGCCCCGTGGCTACACCTTC. Drawing the rest from reference TRBV7-2 and TRBJ1-2, the complete variable domain is GAGVSQSPSNKVTEKGKDVELRCDPISGHTALYWYRQSLGQGLEFLIYFQGNSAPDKSGLPSDRFSAERTGGSVSTLTIQRTQQEDSAVYLCASSLEPRGYTFGSGTRLTVV.

For the CDR3, the DNA is TGTGCCAGCCGGGGCAGAGATCAGCCCCAGCATTTT. Protein: CASRGRDQPQHF. J is TRBJ1-5 and V is TRBV6-5, with a weak D call TRBD1 (5 bases). This CDR3 is built from 12 residues. Germline CDR1 reads MNHEY; CDR2 reads SVGAGI. The V gene lost 8 bases and the J gene lost 5 bases, with 10 bases spanning the gap.